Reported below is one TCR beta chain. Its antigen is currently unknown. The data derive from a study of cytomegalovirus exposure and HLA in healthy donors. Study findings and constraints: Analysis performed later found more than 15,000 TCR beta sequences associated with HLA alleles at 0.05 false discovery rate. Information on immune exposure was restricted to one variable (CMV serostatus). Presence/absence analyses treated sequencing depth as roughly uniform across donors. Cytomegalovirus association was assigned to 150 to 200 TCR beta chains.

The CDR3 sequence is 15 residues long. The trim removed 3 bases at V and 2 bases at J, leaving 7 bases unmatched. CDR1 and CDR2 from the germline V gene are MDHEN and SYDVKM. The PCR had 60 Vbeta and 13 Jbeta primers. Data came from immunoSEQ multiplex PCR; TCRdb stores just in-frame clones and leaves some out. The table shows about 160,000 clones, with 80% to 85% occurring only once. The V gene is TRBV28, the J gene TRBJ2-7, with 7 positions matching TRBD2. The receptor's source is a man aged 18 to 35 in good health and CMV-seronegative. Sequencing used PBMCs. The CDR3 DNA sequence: TGTGCCAGCAGTTTCGGCGGCGGGAGCGCCTACGAGCAGTACTTC. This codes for CASSFGGGSAYEQYF.